The 19 T cell receptor beta chains below come from one sample, sequenced in a study of CD8 T cells in ankylosing spondylitis. A single record per CDR3 protein comes from TCRdb applying MiXCR to the 5' RACE reads. Of roughly 490,000 distinct CDR3 sequences in the sample, about 5% were seen once. General study points: Made up of eight highly homologous variants, a TCR beta motif appeared characteristic of ankylosing spondylitis blood.

For these TCRs, the target antigens are not known. The sequencing input was blood, either unsorted or a sorted T cell fraction (not recorded which). The receptors here all came from a male donor with ankylosing spondylitis.

This clonotype was counted ten times or more. The chain links TRBV5-1 to TRBJ2-7; TRBD1 agrees at 8 bases. From germline, CDR1 is SGHRS and CDR2 YFSETQ. The CDR3 extends over 15 amino acids. After removal of 4 bases from V and 4 bases from J, the junction contained 10 bases not matched to a gene. The CDR3 DNA follows: TGCGCCAGCAGCCGCGGACAGGGACGACTATACGAGCAGTACTTC. Translation gives CASSRGQGRLYEQYF.

In its sample, this clonotype was seen many times. CDR3 region: CSAKGTAYEQYF. CDR3 DNA sequence: TGCAGTGCTAAGGGGACAGCCTACGAGCAGTACTTC. The chain uses TRBV20-1 and TRBJ2-7, with 7 bases lining up with TRBD1. Germline CDR1 and CDR2: DFQATT and SNEGSKA (reference sequence). The CDR3 is 12 amino acids. V trimming: 4 bases; J trimming: 2 bases; junction bases outside the gene matches: 2.

This clonotype was seen more than once but under ten times. Here the CDR3 DNA reads TGCAGTGCCCCGTCCCGGACTAGCGCAACCTACGAGCAGTACTTC. Protein sequence: CSAPSRTSATYEQYF. The gene calls are TRBV20-1 and TRBJ2-7; 9 nucleotides agree with TRBD2. The CDR3 is made up of 15 amino acids. Germline V CDR1 and CDR2: DFQATT, SNEGSKA (reference sequence). V trimming: 6 bases; J trimming: 2 bases; junction bases outside the gene matches: 11.

The sample holds many counts of this clonotype. V and J are TRBV5-1 and TRBJ1-3; 8 positions agree with TRBD1. CDR1 is SGHRS and CDR2 is YFSETQ in the germline V gene. V shed 0 bases and J 2 bases; nucleotides not matched to a gene: 7. The CDR3 has 17 amino acids. The CDR3: CASSLAVTGAPGNTIYF. CDR3 in DNA: TGCGCCAGCAGCTTGGCGGTGACAGGGGCCCCTGGAAACACCATATATTTT. Together with reference TRBV5-1 and TRBJ1-3, the CDR3 gives the full variable domain: KAGVTQTPRYLIKTRGQQVTLSCSPISGHRSVSWYQQTPGQGLQFLFEYFSETQRNKGNFPGRFSGRQFSNSRSEMNVSTLELGDSALYLCASSLAVTGAPGNTIYFGEGSWLTVV.

This clonotype was observed many times. The chain links TRBV29-1 to TRBJ2-1, with TRBD2 matching 10 bases. The CDR3 length is 14 residues. The J segment lost 8 bases and the V segment lost 4 bases, leaving 8 bases of the junction unmatched. Germline loops: CDR1 SQVTM, CDR2 ANQGSEA. CDR3 bases: TGCAGCGTTGCTCCCCTTGGACTAGCGGATGAGCAGTTCTTC. It codes for CSVAPLGLADEQFF.

With respect to this clonotype: A read error is possible here, since a much larger clone lies one base away. This rearrangement joins TRBV6-5 to TRBJ2-7; 9 bases are shared with TRBD2. This CDR3 has 15 residues. Germline V lookup: CDR1 MNHEY, CDR2 SVGAGI. Unmatched junction bases numbered 8, after V lost 6 bases and J lost 2 bases. The CDR3 nucleotides read TGTGCCAGCAGGTACACTAGCGGGCGTCCCTACGAGCAGTACTTC. The encoded protein is CASRYTSGRPYEQYF.

At least ten counts were recorded for this clonotype. The chain recombines TRBV5-1 with TRBJ1-5, with a possible D match to TRBD1 (5 bases). The CDR3 runs to 17 residues. V was pared by 5 bases and J by 5 bases, with 23 bases between. In germline, CDR1 is SGHRS, CDR2 YFSETQ. The CDR3 DNA sequence: TGCGCCAGCAGTTACCCCCCTTTGGGGGTGGGTGATCAGCCCCAGCATTTT. Its protein is CASSYPPLGVGDQPQHF. Based on the CDR3 plus reference TRBV5-1 and TRBJ1-5, the full variable domain is KAGVTQTPRYLIKTRGQQVTLSCSPISGHRSVSWYQQTPGQGLQFLFEYFSETQRNKGNFPGRFSGRQFSNSRSEMNVSTLELGDSALYLCASSYPPLGVGDQPQHFGDGTRLSIL.

This clonotype was seen a handful of times. J is TRBJ2-2 and V is TRBV12-3 or TRBV12-4, with D maybe TRBD2 (6 bases). V dropped 4 bases and J dropped 3 bases, with 15 bases sitting between them. The CDR3 totals 16 residues. The CDR3 DNA sequence: TGTGCCAGCAGTTCTCGACTAGTCTCTTACACCGGGGAGCTGTTTTTT. It is translated as CASSSRLVSYTGELFF.

This clonotype has ten or more counts. The CDR3, as DNA: TGTGCCAGCAGCCCCCGACAGGAAGATCCTCATGGCTACACCTTC. Residues: CASSPRQEDPHGYTF. The rearrangement uses TRBV5-5 and TRBJ1-2; a weak D match, TRBD1 (6 bases). V dropped 4 bases and J dropped 6 bases, with 19 bases sitting between them. Germline values: CDR1 SGHKS, CDR2 YYEKEE (reference sequence). This CDR3 has 15 amino acids.

This clonotype was found many times. V is TRBV29-1 and J is TRBJ2-5, with 9 bases aligning to TRBD2. V dropped 3 bases and J dropped 1; count of bases not matched to a gene: 6. The CDR3 is made up of 15 amino acids. The V gene's germline CDR1 is SQVTM and CDR2 ANQGSEA. CDR3 DNA: TGCAGCGTTGATGGGCGGCGGGGGGGCCAAGAGACCCAGTACTTC. Protein product: CSVDGRRGGQETQYF.

Comments on this clonotype: This may be a read error: a much more frequent sequence differs by one nucleotide. The CDR3 loop is CASNLGSRVQKTQYF. DNA of the CDR3: TGTGCCAGCAACTTGGGGTCGAGAGTCCAAAAGACCCAGTACTTC. This chain links TRBV5-6 with TRBJ2-5, with D unclear. Germline assignment: CDR1 SGHDT and CDR2 YYEEEE. CDR3 length equals 15 residues.

As concerns this clonotype: The conserved closing phenylalanine or tryptophan is absent in this CDR3, likely reflecting a read error. The chain has TRBV24-1 and TRBJ2-5; possible D gene TRBD2, 5 bases. The CDR3 runs 14 residues. Germline V gene lookup returns CDR1 KGHDR and CDR2 SFDVKD. Between the trimmed V and J ends, which lost 4 bases and 0 bases, there was a span of 8 bases. As DNA, the CDR3 is TGTGCCACCAGTGACGCGACTAACCAAGAGACCCAGTACCTC. As protein: CATSDATNQETQYL.

This clonotype occurred many times. The V gene is TRBV5-1, the J gene TRBJ2-3; D unclear. This CDR3 is 15 amino acids long. Trimming took 0 bases from V and 2 from J, leaving 10 bases between them. Per germline, CDR1 SGHRS and CDR2 YFSETQ. CDR3 DNA sequence: TGCGCCAGCAGCTTGGGAGGCCACTACACAGATACGCAGTATTTT. It translates to CASSLGGHYTDTQYF.

The sample holds many counts of this clonotype. The chain is built from TRBV6-1 and TRBJ1-2, with D perhaps matching TRBD1 (6 bases). This CDR3 spans 14 amino acids. V dropped 6 bases and J dropped 1 base, with 12 bases sitting between them. CDR1 and CDR2 (germline): MNHNS, SASEGT. The CDR3 reads CASRLTGFNYGYTF. DNA of the CDR3: TGTGCCAGCAGACTTACAGGGTTTAACTATGGCTACACCTTC.

This clonotype has a handful of counts. An end of the junction does not agree with germline; a read error may underlie this. The rearrangement joins TRBV20-1 to TRBJ2-2; 7 bases align to TRBD2. Germline V gives CDR1 DFQATT, CDR2 SNEGSKA (reference sequence). CDR3 length: 17 amino acids. The CDR3 DNA is TGCTGTGCTAGAGATCCAGGGAGGGCGTCGAACACCGGGGAGCTGTTTTTT. Translated, it gives CCARDPGRASNTGELFF.

The J gene is TRBJ1-6, the V gene TRBV29-1; no clear D. The CDR3 loop spans 12 amino acids. CDR1 SQVTM and CDR2 ANQGSEA come from the germline V gene. Trimming pared 8 bases from V and 5 bases from J, leaving 10 bases between. CDR3 loop: CSPRTHNSPLHF. The DNA for the CDR3 is TGCAGCCCTAGGACCCATAATTCACCCCTCCACTTT.

This chain links TRBV24-1 with TRBJ2-2; no clear D. The germline CDR1 and CDR2 sequences are KGHDR and SFDVKD. With 6 bases removed from V and 5 bases from J, the gap between germline ends came to 12 bases. The CDR3 contains 14 residues. The CDR3 DNA follows: TGTGCCACCAGTACTAACTCTCGAACCGGGGAGCTGTTTTTT. As protein: CATSTNSRTGELFF.

This clonotype showed up many times. The chain is built from TRBV28 and TRBJ1-1, with a weak D call TRBD1 (5 bases). The CDR3 runs 12 residues. Deletions cut 6 bases from V and 11 bases from J, with 16 bases between. In germline, CDR1 is MDHEN, CDR2 SYDVKM. The DNA for the CDR3 is TGTGCCAGCAGAACCGGGACCTCGAAGGCTTTCTTT. It yields the protein CASRTGTSKAFF.

This clonotype was counted at least ten times. The CDR3 nucleotides read TGTGCCACCCTAGCGGGCACAGATACGCAGTATTTT. This codes for CATLAGTDTQYF. The chain employs TRBV28 and TRBJ2-3; the match to TRBD2 covers 7 bases. Trimming took 10 bases from V and 1 from J; bases not matched to a gene: 2. The CDR3 loop spans 12 amino acids. Germline CDR1 reads MDHEN; CDR2 reads SYDVKM.